The following is a T cell receptor beta chain sequence with its context. The data belong to a study of long-term antiretroviral therapy in people with HIV. The assay used was immunoSEQ (version v3.0), run at survey level. The assay was immunoSEQ multiplex PCR, and TCRdb's table has in-frame clones only and misses some. Of around 30,000 clones in the sample, around 96% are singletons; the top ten hold roughly 7.3%. This CDR3 has 14 residues. The V end was cut by 7 bases, the J end by 4 bases, with 13 bases between. The germline gives CDR1 SNHLY, CDR2 FYNNEI. This receptor was identified in a man aged 30-40 years with HIV. The chain uses TRBV2 and TRBJ2-2; no clear D. This specimen was unsorted PBMCs, taken 5.3 years after starting antiretroviral therapy. The CDR3 DNA reads as TGTGCCAGCACCTTAACAGAGAGCACCGGGGAGCTGTTTTTT. Translation: CASTLTESTGELFF.